The next 18 T cell receptor beta chains were all read from a single sample in a study of blood T cell repertoires in COVID-19. Clones were sequenced by immunoSEQ multiplex PCR, and TCRdb holds only the in-frame ones, with some missing. Among about 310,000 clones listed, 80% to 90% were seen once. Source material: peripheral blood. The receptors derive from a woman aged 45-59 years who had recovered from COVID-19.

This clone was counted a few times. CDR3: CASSFELNTEAFF. The CDR3 DNA reads as TGTGCCAGCAGTTTCGAGCTGAACACTGAAGCTTTCTTT. The genes are TRBV27 and TRBJ1-1; D gene uncertain. This CDR3 spans 13 amino acids. Germline CDR1 MNHEY, CDR2 SMNVEV (reference sequence). V lost 3 bases and J lost 0, with 5 bases in between.

The chain carries TRBV9 and TRBJ2-7; 9 bases match TRBD1. Germline CDR1 is SGDLS and CDR2 is YYNGEE. There are 14 residues in the CDR3. Trimming took 3 bases from V and 5 from J; bases not matched to a gene: 6. This CDR3 reads CASSATGTGNEQYF. In DNA, the CDR3 is TGTGCCAGCAGCGCCACCGGGACAGGGAACGAGCAGTACTTC.

This chain joins TRBV2 and TRBJ1-1; tentatively, D is TRBD1 (5 bases). Per the germline V gene, CDR1 is SNHLY and CDR2 is FYNNEI. The ends were cut back, 8 bases at V and 2 bases at J, with 15 bases in the middle. The CDR3 covers 14 residues. CDR3: CASRLLGQNTEAFF. DNA for the CDR3: TGTGCCAGCCGTCTATTGGGGCAAAACACTGAAGCTTTCTTT.

The V gene is TRBV12-3 or TRBV12-4, the J gene TRBJ1-2; 7 nucleotides line up with TRBD1. The CDR3 is 13 residues long. V dropped 6 bases and J dropped 4; count of bases not matched to a gene: 5. The CDR3 bases are TGTGCCAGCAGCCAACAGGGGTCCTATGGCTACACCTTC. Its translation: CASSQQGSYGYTF.

The chain uses TRBV5-5 and TRBJ2-1, with 7 bases aligning to TRBD1. Looked up from germline, CDR1 is SGHKS and CDR2 is YYEKEE (reference sequence). CDR3 length equals 16 residues. V lost 4 bases and J lost 3; bases outside the gene matches: 10. The CDR3 coding sequence is TGTGCCAGCAGCATTTGGTCGGGACAGCGCTACAATGAGCAGTTCTTC. Its translation: CASSIWSGQRYNEQFF.

This clone was seen only a few times. CDR3 sequence (DNA): TGTGCCAGCAGTCGTACTAGTGGTCCCTACGAGCAGTACTTC. As protein: CASSRTSGPYEQYF. This chain joins TRBV6-5 and TRBJ2-7; a weak D match, TRBD2 (5 bases). Germline CDR1 reads MNHEY; CDR2 reads SVGAGI. V was shortened by 5 bases and J by 2 bases, with 13 bases between the two germline ends. The CDR3 loop spans 14 amino acids.

This chain connects TRBV18 to TRBJ1-5; TRBD1 agrees at 10 bases. The CDR3 consists of 17 residues. Germline CDR1 is KGHSH and CDR2 is LQKENI. Trimming took 3 bases from V and 1 from J; bases not matched to a gene: 6. The DNA of the CDR3 is TGTGCCAGCTCACCCTCGGTGACAGGGGGCAGCAATCAGCCCCAGCATTTT. Protein sequence: CASSPSVTGGSNQPQHF.

CDR3 in amino acids: CASSPTGVGNQPQHF. As DNA, the CDR3 is TGTGCCAGCAGTCCGACAGGGGTCGGCAATCAGCCCCAGCATTTT. The gene calls are TRBV28 and TRBJ1-5; 8 bases line up with TRBD1. This CDR3 is 15 amino acids long. V trimming: 5 bases; J trimming: 2 bases; junction bases outside the gene matches: 5. In germline, CDR1 is MDHEN, CDR2 SYDVKM.

This clone has only one observation. The CDR3 region is CASSLGGGTNEKLFF. Here the CDR3 DNA reads TGTGCCAGCAGTTTAGGGGGGGGAACTAATGAAAAACTGTTTTTT. This chain uses TRBV27 with TRBJ1-4; TRBD1 is a possible D gene (5 bases). From germline, CDR1 is MNHEY and CDR2 SMNVEV (reference sequence). This CDR3 has 15 residues. V was shortened by 2 bases and J by 1 base, with 8 bases between the two germline ends.

The rearrangement joins TRBV5-6 to TRBJ1-1; 9 positions agree with TRBD1. With V trimmed by 4 bases and J by 4 bases, 2 bases remained unmatched. CDR1 SGHDT and CDR2 YYEEEE come from the germline V gene. This CDR3 region has 13 residues. In nucleotides, the CDR3 is TGTGCCAGCAGCCAGACAGGGGGCACTGAAGCTTTCTTT. Amino acids: CASSQTGGTEAFF.

This clone was detected only a few times. The rearrangement joins TRBV19 to TRBJ2-2, with 9 bases aligning to TRBD2. The CDR3 has 14 residues. V dropped 9 bases and J dropped 3; count of bases not matched to a gene: 5. The germline CDR1 and CDR2 sequences are LNHDA and SQIVND (reference sequence). CDR3 DNA sequence: TGTGCCAGCTATAGCGGGGGCGACACCGGGGAGCTGTTTTTT. Its translation is CASYSGGDTGELFF.

This chain uses TRBV7-9 with TRBJ1-4; possible D gene TRBD1, 6 bases. The V end was cut by 1 base, the J end by 6 bases, with 12 bases between. CDR1 and CDR2 from the germline V gene are SEHNR and FQNEAQ (reference sequence). This CDR3 contains 15 residues. The chain's CDR3 is CASSLGMGAHEKLFF. The CDR3 DNA sequence: TGTGCCAGCAGCTTAGGAATGGGGGCGCATGAAAAACTGTTTTTT.

The J gene is TRBJ1-6, the V gene TRBV4-2; TRBD1 matches at 10 bases. Germline values: CDR1 LGHNA, CDR2 YNFKEQ. The CDR3 has 16 amino acids. Unmatched junction bases numbered 7, after V lost 0 bases and J lost 11 bases. The CDR3 sequence: CASSQDPGQGKTPLHF. The CDR3 nucleotides read TGTGCCAGCAGCCAAGACCCGGGACAGGGGAAAACACCCCTCCACTTT.

The chain links TRBV18 to TRBJ2-7, with a possible D match to TRBD1 (5 bases). The CDR3 covers 13 residues. Germline V CDR1 and CDR2: KGHSH, LQKENI. V shed 6 bases and J shed 3 bases, with 12 bases lying between them. The CDR3, as DNA: TGTGCCAGCTCTCCCGGACACCGCTACGAGCAGTACTTC. Translation: CASSPGHRYEQYF.

The chain joins TRBV3-1 (or the pseudogene TRBV3-2) to TRBJ1-1; D remains unclear. Trimming removed 0 bases from V and 5 bases from J, with 10 bases in between. Germline loops: CDR1 LGHDT, CDR2 YNNKEL (reference sequence). The CDR3 runs to 14 residues. The CDR3 sequence: CASSQDPRRTEAFF. DNA of the CDR3: TGTGCCAGCAGCCAAGATCCAAGGAGGACTGAAGCTTTCTTT.

The chain employs TRBV24-1 and TRBJ2-3; D is perhaps TRBD2 (6 bases). The V and J ends lost 2 bases and 1 base respectively, with 12 bases between them. Germline CDR1 KGHDR, CDR2 SFDVKD. The CDR3 runs to 16 residues. The CDR3 DNA reads as TGTGCCACCAGTGATTCTGGGGCGGGGCGCACAGATACGCAGTATTTT. Amino acids: CATSDSGAGRTDTQYF.

With respect to this clone: Distinct nucleotide sequences in the sample also encode this CDR3. The V and J genes are TRBV7-8 and TRBJ1-2; a weak D match, TRBD1 (5 bases). Germline V gene data show CDR1 as SGHVS and CDR2 as FQNEAQ. This CDR3 contains 13 residues. The ends were cut back, 5 bases at V and 5 bases at J, with 12 bases in the middle. The CDR3 here is CASSPDSLYGYTF. The CDR3 coding sequence is TGTGCCAGCAGCCCCGACAGCCTTTATGGCTACACCTTC.

The J gene is TRBJ1-5, the V gene TRBV2, with D maybe TRBD1 (6 bases). CDR3 size: 15 residues. Germline CDR1 is SNHLY and CDR2 is FYNNEI. V was cut by 5 bases and J by 0 bases, with 11 bases left in between. CDR3 protein: CASSFQGNSNQPQHF. CDR3 DNA: TGTGCCAGCAGTTTTCAGGGGAATAGCAATCAGCCCCAGCATTTT.